The following is a T cell receptor beta chain sequence with its context. Participant-given clinical history determined each cohort assignment. Donors of Cohort 3 who recovered were those that had two negative PCRs, clearance, or symptom resolution. Per the germline V gene, CDR1 is SQVTM and CDR2 is ANQGSEA. Unmatched junction bases numbered 9, after V lost 6 bases and J lost 8 bases. The CDR3 totals 12 residues. The data are from a study of blood T cell repertoires in COVID-19. Looking at the study overall: Spain, Italy and the United States supplied samples that represented acute and convalescent COVID-19.

In the authors' methods: Estimation of nucleated cell counts was performed using reference gene primer amplification. Sequencing was performed with immunoSEQ multiplex PCR; in TCRdb, only in-frame clones are kept and a portion is missing. V and J calls and clone size follow that table, whereas D and trimming were derived from the DNA. This table has approximately 480,000 clones, around 90% appearing once. The genes are TRBV29-1 and TRBJ1-2, with 7 bases identical to TRBD1. The TCR comes from a woman younger than 30 who had recovered from COVID-19. Material for sequencing was PBMCs or T cells enriched from blood (not recorded which). CDR3 sequence reads: CSVQEGAWGYTF. The CDR3 nucleotides read TGCAGCGTCCAGGAGGGGGCATGGGGCTACACCTTC.